The 23 T cell receptor beta chains listed next were all sequenced from one sample in a study of sequential checkpoint blockade in melanoma. Regarding treatment: randomized to nivolumab then ipilimumab (arm A) or the reverse (arm B). Only in-frame clones appear in the TCRdb table, and some are missing; sequencing was by immunoSEQ multiplex PCR. The profile shows under 4,000 clones, 57% of them singletons. The specimen was CD8+ T cells sorted from blood (inferred from file names), collected from a patient given nivolumab and ipilimumab in sequence. The receptors were gathered from a human patient with melanoma. Some clones in this sample may be carry-over from other donors' samples.

The rearrangement joins TRBV19 to TRBJ2-3, with D unresolved. The CDR3 loop spans 13 amino acids. V was trimmed by 4 bases and J by 6 bases, leaving 11 bases between them. Germline V gives CDR1 LNHDA, CDR2 SQIVND (reference sequence). The CDR3 nucleotides read TGTGCCAGTAGTACTAGGTTACGGGATACGCAGTATTTT. It yields the protein CASSTRLRDTQYF.

The chain is built from TRBV4-1 and TRBJ2-7, with TRBD1 matching over 8 bases. Germline V lookup: CDR1 MGHRA, CDR2 YSYEKL. CDR3 length: 14 amino acids. V lost 3 bases, J lost 1 base, and 2 bases stayed unmatched. CDR3 amino acids: CASSQWTGSYEQYF. As DNA, the CDR3 is TGCGCCAGCAGCCAGTGGACAGGGTCCTACGAGCAGTACTTC.

This chain joins TRBV10-1 and TRBJ2-5; 8 bases are a match to TRBD1. V lost 2 bases to trimming and J lost 1 base; unmatched junction nucleotides: 0. The CDR3 contains 14 residues. The germline CDR1 and CDR2 sequences are WNHNN and SYGVQD (reference sequence). CDR3: CASSETGGQETQYF. CDR3 DNA: TGCGCCAGCAGTGAGACAGGGGGCCAAGAGACCCAGTACTTC.

This clone was seen only once. This chain connects TRBV2 to TRBJ2-6; possibly TRBD1 for D (5 bases). The CDR3 extends over 16 amino acids. From germline, CDR1 is SNHLY and CDR2 FYNNEI. The V gene lost 5 bases and the J gene lost 3 bases, with 14 bases spanning the gap. CDR3 region: CASSLGRAIGANVLTF. CDR3 DNA sequence: TGTGCCAGCAGTCTCGGCAGGGCTATTGGGGCCAACGTCCTGACTTTC. The full variable domain, with the rest looked up from reference TRBV2 and TRBJ2-6, is EPEVTQTPSHQVTQMGQEVILRCVPISNHLYFYWYRQILGQKVEFLVSFYNNEISEKSEIFDDQFSVERPDGSNFTLKIRSTKLEDSAMYFCASSLGRAIGANVLTFGAGSRLTVL.

In DNA, the CDR3 is TGTGCCAGCAGCGTAGTGGCTAGCGGGGGTCGGGATACGCAGTATTTT. Its translation is CASSVVASGGRDTQYF. The chain is built from TRBV9 and TRBJ2-3; the match to TRBD2 covers 10 bases. V trimming: 0 bases; J trimming: 6 bases; junction bases outside the gene matches: 7. The V gene's germline CDR1 is SGDLS and CDR2 YYNGEE. This CDR3 is 16 amino acids long. Combining the CDR3 with reference TRBV9 and TRBJ2-3 gives the whole variable domain DSGVTQTPKHLITATGQRVTLRCSPRSGDLSVYWYQQSLDQGLQFLIQYYNGEERAKGNILERFSAQQFPDLHSELNLSSLELGDSALYFCASSVVASGGRDTQYFGPGTRLTVL.

The V and J genes are TRBV10-3 and TRBJ1-6; D not certain. This CDR3 comprises 17 residues. Germline V CDR1 and CDR2: ENHRY, SYGVKD. With 3 bases removed from V and 5 bases from J, the gap between germline ends came to 17 bases. CDR3 sequence reads: CAISDSRLRWHNSPLHF. The DNA of the CDR3 is TGTGCCATCAGTGACTCAAGGTTGAGGTGGCATAATTCACCCCTCCACTTT.

The chain is built from TRBV5-6 and TRBJ2-7; 11 nucleotides match TRBD2. V shed 0 bases, J shed 4 bases, and the junction held 6 bases outside the gene matches. Germline lookup yields CDR1 SGHDT and CDR2 YYEEEE. This CDR3 has 16 amino acids. The CDR3 bases are TGTGCCAGCAGCTTGGAGACTAGCGGGGACTTATACGAGCAGTACTTC. It translates to CASSLETSGDLYEQYF.

The chain is built from TRBV6-5 and TRBJ1-5; D is possibly TRBD1 (5 bases). The ends were cut back, 6 bases at V and 3 bases at J, with 9 bases in the middle. CDR3 length equals 13 residues. The V gene's germline CDR1 is MNHEY and CDR2 SVGAGI. The DNA of the CDR3 is TGTGCCAGCAGGATTGGGGCCAATCAGCCCCAGCATTTT. As protein: CASRIGANQPQHF.

This chain links TRBV5-5 with TRBJ2-7; D unresolved. The V end lost 1 base, the J end lost 3 bases, and 8 bases lay between the germline ends. This CDR3 contains 13 residues. Germline loops: CDR1 SGHKS, CDR2 YYEKEE (reference sequence). The CDR3 coding sequence is TGTGCCAGCAGCTTGAGTACAGTCTACGAGCAGTACTTC. Protein product: CASSLSTVYEQYF.

The rearrangement links TRBV9 to TRBJ1-1; 7 nucleotides agree with TRBD1. V was pared by 0 bases and J by 7 bases, with 3 bases of the junction left unmatched. Germline V gene sequence: CDR1 SGDLS, CDR2 YYNGEE. This CDR3 comprises 13 residues. Here the CDR3 reads CASSVDRGDEAFF. In DNA, the CDR3 is TGTGCCAGCAGCGTAGACAGGGGAGATGAAGCTTTCTTT. Using reference TRBV9 and TRBJ1-1 for the parts outside the CDR3, the full variable domain is DSGVTQTPKHLITATGQRVTLRCSPRSGDLSVYWYQQSLDQGLQFLIQYYNGEERAKGNILERFSAQQFPDLHSELNLSSLELGDSALYFCASSVDRGDEAFFGQGTRLTVV.

This sequence joins TRBV7-9 and TRBJ2-7; maybe TRBD2 (6 bases). V was clipped by 6 bases and J by 4 bases, with 10 bases between them. Germline-derived CDR1 and CDR2 are SEHNR and FQNEAQ (reference sequence). The CDR3 sequence is 12 residues long. The DNA for the CDR3 is TGTGCCAGCAGTGATGGGACTTACGAGCAGTACTTC. This translates into CASSDGTYEQYF.

The rearrangement joins TRBV6-5 to TRBJ2-7, with TRBD1 identical over 9 bases. This CDR3 is built from 14 residues. From germline, CDR1 is MNHEY and CDR2 SVGAGI. V trimming: 6 bases; J trimming: 6 bases; junction bases outside the gene matches: 9. This CDR3 is CASSLGGTGLEQYF. As DNA, the CDR3 is TGTGCCAGCAGCTTGGGCGGGACAGGGCTCGAGCAGTACTTC.

J is TRBJ2-2 and V is TRBV4-1; 10 bases agree with TRBD2. CDR3 size: 16 residues. With 1 base clipped from V and 4 bases from J, the junction kept 3 bases outside the gene matches. Germline assignment: CDR1 MGHRA and CDR2 YSYEKL. DNA of the CDR3: TGCGCCAGCAGCCAAGGGGGGACTAGCGTCACCGGGGAGCTGTTTTTT. It is translated as CASSQGGTSVTGELFF.

This chain joins TRBV7-8 and TRBJ2-7, with 8 nucleotides matching TRBD1. This CDR3 contains 14 residues. Trimming took 5 bases from V and 5 from J; bases not matched to a gene: 8. Germline-derived CDR1 and CDR2 are SGHVS and FQNEAQ. CDR3 DNA: TGTGCCAGCAGCGACGGACAGGGATTCCACGAGCAGTACTTC. Protein product: CASSDGQGFHEQYF.

This clone came up a few times. This sequence joins TRBV28 and TRBJ2-1, with 11 nucleotides matching TRBD2. V shed 6 bases, J shed 4 bases, and the junction held 5 bases outside the gene matches. The V gene's germline CDR1 is MDHEN and CDR2 SYDVKM. This CDR3 region has 15 residues. For the CDR3, the DNA is TGTGCCAGCAGCTCCGCTAGCGGGGGGTACAATGAGCAGTTCTTC. This encodes CASSSASGGYNEQFF.

J is TRBJ2-3 and V is TRBV19; 7 nucleotides agree with TRBD1. CDR1 LNHDA and CDR2 SQIVND come from the germline V gene (reference sequence). The CDR3 runs to 16 residues. V shed 3 bases and J 9 bases; nucleotides not matched to a gene: 15. Here the CDR3 DNA reads TGTGCCAGTAGTATTGAAAAGGACAGGCCTTCACCCACGCAGTATTTT. Translating gives CASSIEKDRPSPTQYF.

The chain couples TRBV7-9 to TRBJ1-5; TRBD1 is a possible D gene (5 bases). Germline assignment: CDR1 SEHNR and CDR2 FQNEAQ (reference sequence). The CDR3 runs 17 residues. The V gene lost 4 bases and the J gene lost 0 bases, with 16 bases spanning the gap. The CDR3: CASSSALTDYSNQPQHF. The CDR3 bases are TGTGCCAGCAGCTCCGCCCTGACAGATTATAGCAATCAGCCCCAGCATTTT.

The chain recombines TRBV7-2 with TRBJ1-6; possibly TRBD1 for D (5 bases). Germline V gene data show CDR1 as SGHTA and CDR2 as FQGNSA. CDR3 length: 15 residues. The V end lost 7 bases, the J end lost 4 bases, and 14 bases lay between the germline ends. The CDR3, as DNA: TGTGCCAGCACCCTAACAGGACCGTATAATTCACCCCTCCACTTT. Its translation: CASTLTGPYNSPLHF.

This chain uses TRBV4-1 with TRBJ1-2, with D uncertain. Deletions cut 0 bases from V and 4 bases from J, with 9 bases between. The CDR3 extends over 14 amino acids. CDR1 and CDR2 from the germline V gene are MGHRA and YSYEKL. The CDR3 sequence: CASSQDGPGYGYTF. DNA of the CDR3: TGCGCCAGCAGCCAAGACGGCCCGGGCTATGGCTACACCTTC.

This chain joins TRBV10-3 and TRBJ2-5; 9 bases agree with TRBD1. The length of the CDR3 is 13 residues. V gave up 10 bases and J gave up 5 bases; unmatched junction bases: 8. Germline lookup yields CDR1 ENHRY and CDR2 SYGVKD. CDR3 sequence (DNA): TGTGCCACCGCGGACAGGGGAGGGGAGACCCAGTACTTC. Residues: CATADRGGETQYF.

This clone has just one count. V and J are TRBV4-2 and TRBJ1-2; 7 bases align to TRBD1. The junction had 10 bases not matched to a gene; V was cut back by 4 bases and J by 5 bases. Germline-derived CDR1 and CDR2 are LGHNA and YNFKEQ. The CDR3 totals 15 residues. The CDR3 protein is CASSRYRGSGYGYTF. DNA of the CDR3: TGTGCCAGCAGCCGATACAGGGGAAGCGGATATGGCTACACCTTC.

About this clone itself: The sample carries other DNA sequences with the same CDR3. This sequence joins TRBV10-3 and TRBJ2-7; the D is unclear. There are 11 residues in the CDR3. Germline CDR1 and CDR2: ENHRY and SYGVKD. V was pared by 3 bases and J by 4 bases, with 4 bases between. In DNA, the CDR3 is TGTGCCATCAGTGACTCGTACGAGCAGTACTTC. Its translation is CAISDSYEQYF.

The chain carries TRBV6-1 and TRBJ1-1; TRBD1 aligns across 9 bases. The junction had 4 bases not matched to a gene; V was cut back by 5 bases and J by 12 bases. The germline gives CDR1 MNHNS, CDR2 SASEGT. CDR3 length: 11 residues. CDR3 nucleotides: TGTGCCAGCAGTCTGGACAGGGGAACTTTCTTT. It codes for CASSLDRGTFF.